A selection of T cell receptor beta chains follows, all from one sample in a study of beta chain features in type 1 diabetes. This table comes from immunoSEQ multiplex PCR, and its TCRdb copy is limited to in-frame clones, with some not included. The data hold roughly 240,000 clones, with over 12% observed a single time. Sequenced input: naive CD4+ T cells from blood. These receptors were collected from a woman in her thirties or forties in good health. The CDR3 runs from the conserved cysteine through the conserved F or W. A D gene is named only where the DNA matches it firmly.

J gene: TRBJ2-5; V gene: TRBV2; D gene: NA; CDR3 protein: CASSALTLGQETQYF
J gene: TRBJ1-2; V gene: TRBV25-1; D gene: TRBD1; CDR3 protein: CASSEWGDSLHGGYTF
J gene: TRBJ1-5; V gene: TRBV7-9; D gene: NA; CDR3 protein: CASSLAGRSNQPQHF
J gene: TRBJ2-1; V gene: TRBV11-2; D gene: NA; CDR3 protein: CASRSVRGPSHEQFF
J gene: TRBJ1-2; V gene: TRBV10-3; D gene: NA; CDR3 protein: CATSDSNYGYTF
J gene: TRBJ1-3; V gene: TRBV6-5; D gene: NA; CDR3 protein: CATSGTPRNTIYF
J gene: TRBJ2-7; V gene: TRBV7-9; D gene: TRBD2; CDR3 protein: CASSPLAGASYEQYF
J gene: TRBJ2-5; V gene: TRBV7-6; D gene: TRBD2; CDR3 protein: CASSLRRGGLGQETQYF
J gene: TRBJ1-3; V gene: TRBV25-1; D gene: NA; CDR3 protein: CASSEPGNTIYF
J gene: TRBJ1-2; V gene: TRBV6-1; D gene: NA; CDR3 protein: CASSEGPGPFGYTF
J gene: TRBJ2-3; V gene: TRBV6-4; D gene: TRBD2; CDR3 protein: CASSGRGDPTDTQYF
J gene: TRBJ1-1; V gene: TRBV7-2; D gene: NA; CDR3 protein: CASSGALEAFF
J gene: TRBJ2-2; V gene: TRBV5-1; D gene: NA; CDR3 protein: CASSKDTPGTGELFF
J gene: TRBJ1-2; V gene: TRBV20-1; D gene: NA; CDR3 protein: CSAQGKYGYTF
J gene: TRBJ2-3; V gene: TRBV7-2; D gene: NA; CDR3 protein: CASSSPGRTDTQYF
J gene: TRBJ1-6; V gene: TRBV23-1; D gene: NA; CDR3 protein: CASSHPGVGSSPLHF
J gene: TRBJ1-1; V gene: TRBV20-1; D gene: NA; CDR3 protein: CSARGQTEAFF
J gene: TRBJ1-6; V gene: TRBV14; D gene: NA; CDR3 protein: CASSQKRHGGLHF
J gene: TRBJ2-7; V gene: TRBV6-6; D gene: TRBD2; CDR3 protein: CASSPGTSLHSGEQYF
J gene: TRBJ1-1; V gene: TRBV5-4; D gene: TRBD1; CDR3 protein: CASSLEAGGFPEAFF
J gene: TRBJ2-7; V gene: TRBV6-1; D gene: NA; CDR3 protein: CAKERRAENEQYF
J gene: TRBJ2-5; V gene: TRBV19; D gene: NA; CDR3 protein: CATGGLVQETQYF
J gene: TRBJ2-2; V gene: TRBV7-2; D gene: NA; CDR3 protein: CASSWRGELFF
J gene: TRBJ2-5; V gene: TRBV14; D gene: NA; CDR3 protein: CASSQVQGQETQYF
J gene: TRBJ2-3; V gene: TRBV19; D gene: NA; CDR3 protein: CAAAQDPSTDTQYF
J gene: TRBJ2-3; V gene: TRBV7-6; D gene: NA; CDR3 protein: CASSLQTDTQYF
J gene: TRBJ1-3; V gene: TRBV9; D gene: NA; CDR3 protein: CASSVSSGYGNTIYF
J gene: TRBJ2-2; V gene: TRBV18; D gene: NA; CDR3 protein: CARAAWPGELFF
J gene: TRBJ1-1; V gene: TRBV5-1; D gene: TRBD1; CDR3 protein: CASSLPGQGSEAFF
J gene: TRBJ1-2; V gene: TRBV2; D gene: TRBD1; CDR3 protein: CASTRTGVYGYTF